This T cell receptor (beta chain) was found in a study of shared clonotypes between healthy human individuals. Study observations and caveats: Depth of sequencing was expected to influence donor clonotype sharing.

Germline V gives CDR1 KGHSY, CDR2 FQNENV. The CDR3 loop spans 16 amino acids. V lost 0 bases and J 2 bases, leaving 13 bases between the germline ends. Concerning this clone itself: As yet, its antigen is unknown.

Genomic DNA of unsorted samples came from some 91 million PBMCs. Ten immunoSEQ deep assay plates were used to sequence the DNA of unsorted PBMCs. Sequenced by immunoSEQ multiplex PCR; TCRdb stores in-frame clones only, minus some. The sample has about half a million clones; about 76% are singletons. What was sequenced was PBMCs. This TCR was sampled from a woman between 40 and 50 years old in good health. Some clones in this sample may be carry-over from other donors' samples. The chain couples TRBV16 to TRBJ1-2; a weak D match, TRBD1 (5 bases). The CDR3 spells CASSQSGEGRNYGYTF. CDR3 sequence (DNA): TGTGCCAGCAGCCAATCAGGTGAGGGGAGGAACTATGGCTACACCTTC.